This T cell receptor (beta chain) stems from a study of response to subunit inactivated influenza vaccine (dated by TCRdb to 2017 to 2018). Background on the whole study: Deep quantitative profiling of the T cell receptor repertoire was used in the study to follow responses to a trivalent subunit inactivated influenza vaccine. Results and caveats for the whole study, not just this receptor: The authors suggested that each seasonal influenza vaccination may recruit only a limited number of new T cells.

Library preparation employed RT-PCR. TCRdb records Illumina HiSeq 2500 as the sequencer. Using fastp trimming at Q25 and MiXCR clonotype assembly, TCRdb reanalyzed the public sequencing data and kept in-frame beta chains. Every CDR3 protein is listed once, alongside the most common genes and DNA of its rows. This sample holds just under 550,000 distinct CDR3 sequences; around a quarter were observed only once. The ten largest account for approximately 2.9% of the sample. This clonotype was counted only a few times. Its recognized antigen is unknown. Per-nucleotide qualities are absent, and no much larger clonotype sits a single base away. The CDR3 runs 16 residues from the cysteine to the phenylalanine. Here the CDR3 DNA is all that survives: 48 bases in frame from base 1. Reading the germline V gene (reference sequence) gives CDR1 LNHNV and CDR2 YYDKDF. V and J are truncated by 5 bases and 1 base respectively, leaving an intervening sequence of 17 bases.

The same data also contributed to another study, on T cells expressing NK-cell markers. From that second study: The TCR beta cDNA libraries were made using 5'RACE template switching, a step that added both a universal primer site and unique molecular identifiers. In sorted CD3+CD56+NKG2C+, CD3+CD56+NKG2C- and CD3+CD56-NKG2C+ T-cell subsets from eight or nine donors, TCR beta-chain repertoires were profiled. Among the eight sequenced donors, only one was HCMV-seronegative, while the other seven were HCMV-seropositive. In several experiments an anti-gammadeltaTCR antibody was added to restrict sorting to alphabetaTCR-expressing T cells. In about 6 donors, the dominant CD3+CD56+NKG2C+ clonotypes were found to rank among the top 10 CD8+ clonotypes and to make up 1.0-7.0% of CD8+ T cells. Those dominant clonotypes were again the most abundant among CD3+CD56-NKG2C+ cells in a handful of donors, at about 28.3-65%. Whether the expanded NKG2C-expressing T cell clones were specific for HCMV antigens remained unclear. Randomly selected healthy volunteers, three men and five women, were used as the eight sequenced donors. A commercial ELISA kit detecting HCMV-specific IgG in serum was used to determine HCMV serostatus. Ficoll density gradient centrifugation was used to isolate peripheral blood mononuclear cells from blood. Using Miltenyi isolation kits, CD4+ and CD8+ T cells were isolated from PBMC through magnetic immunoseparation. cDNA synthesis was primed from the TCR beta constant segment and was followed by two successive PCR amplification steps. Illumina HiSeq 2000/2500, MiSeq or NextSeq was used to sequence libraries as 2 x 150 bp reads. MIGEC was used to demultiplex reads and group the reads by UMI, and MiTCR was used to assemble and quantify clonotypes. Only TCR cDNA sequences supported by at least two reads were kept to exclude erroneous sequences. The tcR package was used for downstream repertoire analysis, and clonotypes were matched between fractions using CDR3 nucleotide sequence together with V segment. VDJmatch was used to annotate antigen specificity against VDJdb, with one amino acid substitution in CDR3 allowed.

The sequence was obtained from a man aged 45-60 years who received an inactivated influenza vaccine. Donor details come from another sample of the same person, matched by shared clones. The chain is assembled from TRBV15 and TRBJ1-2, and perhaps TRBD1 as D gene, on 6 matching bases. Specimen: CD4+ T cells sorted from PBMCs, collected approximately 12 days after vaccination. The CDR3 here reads CATSAPQGPLNYGYTF. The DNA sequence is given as TGTGCCACCAGCGCGCCTCAGGGGCCACTTAACTATGGCTACACCTTC.